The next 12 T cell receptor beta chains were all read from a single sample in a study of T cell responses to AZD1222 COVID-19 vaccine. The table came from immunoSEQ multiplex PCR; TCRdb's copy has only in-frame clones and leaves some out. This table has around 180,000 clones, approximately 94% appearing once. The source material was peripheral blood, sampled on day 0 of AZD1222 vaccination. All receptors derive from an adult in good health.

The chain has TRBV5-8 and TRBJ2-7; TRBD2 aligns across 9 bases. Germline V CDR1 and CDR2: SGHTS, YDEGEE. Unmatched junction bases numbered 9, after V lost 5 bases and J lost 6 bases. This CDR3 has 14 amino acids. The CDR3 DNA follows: TGTGCCAGCAGTCCAAGCGGGGGGCGTCGCGAGCAGTACTTC. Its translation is CASSPSGGRREQYF.

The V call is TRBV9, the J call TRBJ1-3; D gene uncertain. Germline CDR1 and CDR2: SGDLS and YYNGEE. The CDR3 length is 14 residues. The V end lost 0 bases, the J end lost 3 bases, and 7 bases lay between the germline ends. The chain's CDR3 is CASSVAGYGNTIYF. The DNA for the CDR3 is TGTGCCAGCAGCGTAGCGGGATATGGAAACACCATATATTTT.

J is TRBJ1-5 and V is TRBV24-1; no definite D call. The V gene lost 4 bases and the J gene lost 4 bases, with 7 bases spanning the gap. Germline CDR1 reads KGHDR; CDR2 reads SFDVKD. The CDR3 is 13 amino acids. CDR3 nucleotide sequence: TGTGCCACCAGTGACCAGATGAATCAGCCCCAGCATTTT. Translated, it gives CATSDQMNQPQHF.

DNA of the CDR3: TGTGCCTGGAGTCCCTACCCTCGGGGTCAGCCCCAGCATTTT. It encodes CAWSPYPRGQPQHF. The chain combines TRBV30 with TRBJ1-5; D gene uncertain. CDR3 size: 14 residues. Looked up from germline, CDR1 is GTSNPN and CDR2 is SVGIG (reference sequence). The ends were cut back, 2 bases at V and 6 bases at J, with 14 bases in the middle. Supplemented by reference TRBV30 and TRBJ1-5, the full variable domain reads SQTIHQWPATLVQPVGSPLSLECTVEGTSNPNLYWYRQAAGRGLQLLFYSVGIGQISSEVPQNLSASRPQDRQFILSSKKLLLSDSGFYLCAWSPYPRGQPQHFGDGTRLSIL.

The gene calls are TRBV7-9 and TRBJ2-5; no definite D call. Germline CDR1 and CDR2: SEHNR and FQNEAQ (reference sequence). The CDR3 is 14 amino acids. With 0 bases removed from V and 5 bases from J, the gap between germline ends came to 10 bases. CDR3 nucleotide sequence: TGTGCCAGCAGCTTAGCAGCCGCTTTGGAGACCCAGTACTTC. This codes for CASSLAAALETQYF.

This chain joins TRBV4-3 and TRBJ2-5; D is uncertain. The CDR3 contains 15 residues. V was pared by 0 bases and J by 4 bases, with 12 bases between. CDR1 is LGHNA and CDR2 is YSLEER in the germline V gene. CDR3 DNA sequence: TGCGCCAGCAGCCAAGATTTTAGCCATGGAGAGACCCAGTACTTC. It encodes CASSQDFSHGETQYF.

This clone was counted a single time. CDR3 nucleotide sequence: TGTGCCAGCAGACCTGACCGTATCTCCTACAATGAGCAGTTCTTC. Its protein product is CASRPDRISYNEQFF. The rearrangement uses TRBV27 and TRBJ2-1, with no clear D. Trimming stripped 6 bases from V and 0 bases from J, with 12 bases between. The CDR3 spans 15 residues. CDR1 and CDR2 (germline): MNHEY, SMNVEV (reference sequence).

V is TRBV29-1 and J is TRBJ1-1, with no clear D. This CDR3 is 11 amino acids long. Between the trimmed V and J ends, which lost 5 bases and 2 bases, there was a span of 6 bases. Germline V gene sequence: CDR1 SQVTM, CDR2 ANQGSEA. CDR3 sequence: CSVQVNTEAFF. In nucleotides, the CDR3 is TGCAGCGTTCAAGTAAACACTGAAGCTTTCTTT.

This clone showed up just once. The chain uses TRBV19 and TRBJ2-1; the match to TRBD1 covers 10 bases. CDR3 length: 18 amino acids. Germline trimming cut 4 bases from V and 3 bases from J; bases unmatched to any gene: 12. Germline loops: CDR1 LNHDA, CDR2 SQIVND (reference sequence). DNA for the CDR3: TGTGCCAGTAGTAGGCGGGGGACAGGGGCTACCCTCTACAATGAGCAGTTCTTC. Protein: CASSRRGTGATLYNEQFF.

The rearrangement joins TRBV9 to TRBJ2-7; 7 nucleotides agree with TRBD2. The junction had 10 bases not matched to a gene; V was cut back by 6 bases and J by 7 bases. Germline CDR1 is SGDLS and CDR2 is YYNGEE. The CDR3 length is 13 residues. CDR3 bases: TGTGCCAGCAACCCCGCCCCGGGACTAGAGCAGTACTTC. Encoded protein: CASNPAPGLEQYF.

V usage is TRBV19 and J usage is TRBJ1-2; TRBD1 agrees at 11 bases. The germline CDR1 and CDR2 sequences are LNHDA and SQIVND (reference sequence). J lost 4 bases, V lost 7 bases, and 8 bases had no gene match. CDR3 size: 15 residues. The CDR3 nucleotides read TGTGCCAGTACCCTCCGGACAGGGGGCAGCTATGGCTACACCTTC. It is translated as CASTLRTGGSYGYTF.

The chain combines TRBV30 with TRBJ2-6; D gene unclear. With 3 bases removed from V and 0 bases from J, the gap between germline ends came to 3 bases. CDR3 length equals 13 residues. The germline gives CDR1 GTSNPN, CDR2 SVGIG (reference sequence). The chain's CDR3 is CAWSISGANVLTF. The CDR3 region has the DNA TGTGCCTGGAGCATCTCTGGGGCCAACGTCCTGACTTTC.